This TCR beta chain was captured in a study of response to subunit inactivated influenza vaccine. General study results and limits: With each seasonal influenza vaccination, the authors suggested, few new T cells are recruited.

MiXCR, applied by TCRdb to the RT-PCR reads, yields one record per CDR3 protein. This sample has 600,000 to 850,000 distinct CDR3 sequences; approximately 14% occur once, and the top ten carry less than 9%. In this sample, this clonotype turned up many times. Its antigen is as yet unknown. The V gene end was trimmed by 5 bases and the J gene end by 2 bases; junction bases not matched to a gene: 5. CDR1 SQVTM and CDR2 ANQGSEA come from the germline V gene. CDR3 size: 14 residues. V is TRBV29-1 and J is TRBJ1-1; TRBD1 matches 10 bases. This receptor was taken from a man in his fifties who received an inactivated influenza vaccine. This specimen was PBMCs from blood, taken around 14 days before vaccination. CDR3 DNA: TGCAGCGTTCAAAGGACAGGGGGAAACACTGAAGCTTTCTTT. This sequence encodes CSVQRTGGNTEAFF.